These 6 T cell receptor beta chains were sequenced from one sample in a study of T cells after yellow fever vaccination. One entry per CDR3 protein, called by TCRdb with MiXCR from the 5' RACE reads. The data contain about 320,000 distinct CDR3 sequences, roughly 7% of them seen just once; the ten biggest clones take up roughly a sixth. The specimen comprised PBMCs, sampled about 49 days after the first yellow fever vaccination. Every receptor here comes from a man aged 18 to 29 who received the YFV17D yellow fever vaccine.

For the CDR3, the DNA is TGTGCCAGCCGTATTGGACAGGGCTCTGAAGCTTTCTTT. It is translated as CASRIGQGSEAFF. The chain joins TRBV18 to TRBJ1-1; TRBD1 aligns across 8 bases. Germline lookup yields CDR1 KGHSH and CDR2 LQKENI. The CDR3 totals 13 residues. Trimming at V came to 8 bases and at J to 6 bases, leaving 8 bases not matched to a gene.

The rearrangement uses TRBV21-1 and TRBJ1-1. TRBV21-1 is termed a pseudogene. The CDR3 runs 16 residues. The CDR3 nucleotides are TGTGCCAGCAGCAAACCCCTTCTGGTGGGAGACACTGAAGCTTTCTTT. Amino acid sequence: CASSKPLLVGDTEAFF.

This clonotype was observed a few times. The chain is built from TRBV6-1 and TRBJ2-7, with TRBD2 matching over 8 bases. The length of the CDR3 is 14 residues. The ends lost 1 base at V and 6 bases at J; junction bases unmatched: 5. The germline gives CDR1 MNHNS, CDR2 SASEGT. CDR3 in DNA: TGTGCCAGCAGTGAAGTCCACCGGGGGGGCGAGCAGTACGTC. Amino acids: CASSEVHRGGEQYV.

This clonotype was seen a handful of times. The V call is TRBV5-1, the J call TRBJ2-2; D call uncertain. Trimming took 5 bases from V and 0 from J, leaving 11 bases between them. The CDR3 loop spans 15 amino acids. Germline-derived CDR1 and CDR2 are SGHRS and YFSETQ. The CDR3 bases are TGCGCCAGCAGTTGGCGCCAGACGAACACCGGGGAGCTGTTTTTT. Amino acids: CASSWRQTNTGELFF. The full variable domain, with the rest looked up from reference TRBV5-1 and TRBJ2-2, is KAGVTQTPRYLIKTRGQQVTLSCSPISGHRSVSWYQQTPGQGLQFLFEYFSETQRNKGNFPGRFSGRQFSNSRSEMNVSTLELGDSALYLCASSWRQTNTGELFFGEGSRLTVL.

The chain joins TRBV5-4 to TRBJ2-1, with TRBD2 matching over 7 bases. The CDR3 totals 14 residues. CDR1 and CDR2 (germline): SGHNT, YYREEE (reference sequence). V gave up 3 bases and J gave up 8 bases; unmatched junction bases: 8. The CDR3 protein is CASSSTSDRHEQFF. As DNA, the CDR3 is TGTGCCAGCAGCTCCACTAGCGACCGCCATGAGCAGTTCTTC.

This clonotype occurred a few times. This chain links TRBV6-5 with TRBJ2-7; D uncertain. The CDR3 totals 11 residues. V was clipped by 8 bases and J by 4 bases, with 9 bases between them. Germline V gene lookup returns CDR1 MNHEY and CDR2 SVGAGI. CDR3 DNA sequence: TGTGCCAGCTCTCCGAGGTACGAGCAGTACTTC. Protein product: CASSPRYEQYF.